The 14 T cell receptor beta chains below come from one sample, sequenced in a study of cytomegalovirus exposure and HLA in healthy donors. The PCR was carried out with 60 Vbeta primers and 13 Jbeta primers. Sequenced by immunoSEQ multiplex PCR; TCRdb stores in-frame clones only, minus some. Here the sample table reports roughly 40,000 clones. The material sequenced was PBMCs. The receptors were sampled from a male donor in good health and CMV-seronegative.

The DNA of the CDR3 is TGCGCCAGCAGCCAAGAGTGGGGCAGGAGCAATCAGCCCCAGCATTTT. It is translated as CASSQEWGRSNQPQHF. The chain has TRBV4-3 and TRBJ1-5; D may be TRBD1 (5 bases). The CDR3 has 16 residues. CDR1 is LGHNA and CDR2 is YSLEER in the germline V gene. V lost 0 bases and J 1 base, leaving 10 bases between the germline ends.

The chain is built from TRBV28 and TRBJ2-5; TRBD2 is a possible D gene (7 bases). The last part of the DNA fits TRBJ2-7 better; the J call may be wrong. The V gene's germline CDR1 is MDHEN and CDR2 SYDVKM. The CDR3 totals 14 residues. In nucleotides, the CDR3 is TGTGCCAGCAGGGGGGGGGCCATTTACTACGAGCAGTACTTC. Protein: CASRGGAIYYEQYF.

This chain connects TRBV9 to TRBJ2-2; 8 bases line up with TRBD2. Germline assignment: CDR1 SGDLS and CDR2 YYNGEE. This CDR3 is built from 15 residues. Trimming removed 5 bases from V and 2 bases from J; junction bases left unmatched: 5. The CDR3 coding sequence is TGTGCCAGCAGGCCCGGGACTAGTAACACCGGGGAGCTGTTTTTT. Amino acids: CASRPGTSNTGELFF.

For this clone: Germline and junction disagree at one end, which may indicate a read error. V is TRBV7-7 and J is TRBJ2-1; D may be TRBD1 (5 bases). Germline lookup yields CDR1 SSHAT and CDR2 FNYEAQ (reference sequence). The length of the CDR3 is 13 residues. The CDR3 DNA reads as TGTGCTAGCAGCTTATCAGGGCCCAATGAGCAGTTCTTC. Translation: CASSLSGPNEQFF.

The chain couples TRBV5-1 to TRBJ2-1; the D gene is possibly TRBD1 (6 bases). This CDR3 contains 16 residues. V dropped 0 bases and J dropped 1 base, with 11 bases sitting between them. The germline V gene has CDR1 SGHRS and CDR2 YFSETQ. The CDR3 nucleotides read TGCGCCAGCAGCTTGGGGGGGCAGGCATCCTACAATGAGCAGTTCTTC. This translates into CASSLGGQASYNEQFF.

The J gene is TRBJ2-3, the V gene TRBV29-1, with 7 bases fitting TRBD2. The CDR3 is made up of 13 amino acids. From germline, CDR1 is SQVTM and CDR2 ANQGSEA. J was trimmed by 7 bases and V by 3 bases; bases with no gene match: 7. DNA for the CDR3: TGCAGCGTTGAGGGGGGGAGTGGAAATACGCAGTATTTT. Protein product: CSVEGGSGNTQYF.

The chain uses TRBV5-1 and TRBJ2-2; a possible D gene is TRBD1 (5 bases). The CDR3 contains 16 residues. V lost 0 bases and J 1 base, leaving 10 bases between the germline ends. CDR1 is SGHRS, CDR2 YFSETQ, per germline. The DNA of the CDR3 is TGCGCCAGCAGCTTGGAGGCAGGGTGGAACACCGGGGAGCTGTTTTTT. Translation gives CASSLEAGWNTGELFF.

This chain uses TRBV6-5 with TRBJ2-7, with D maybe TRBD1 (6 bases). Between the trimmed V and J ends, which lost 0 bases and 4 bases, there was a span of 13 bases. The germline gives CDR1 MNHEY, CDR2 SVGAGI. The CDR3 covers 15 residues. Written as DNA, the CDR3 is TGTGCCAGCAGTTACTCAGGGTCAGGGGATTACGAGCAGTACTTC. It specifies CASSYSGSGDYEQYF.

The V and J genes are TRBV30 and TRBJ1-1; D is unclear. Germline values: CDR1 GTSNPN, CDR2 SVGIG (reference sequence). Deletions cut 2 bases from V and 5 bases from J, with 12 bases between. The length of the CDR3 is 13 residues. The CDR3 protein is CAWSPDTLTEAFF. CDR3 nucleotides: TGTGCCTGGAGTCCTGACACTCTAACTGAAGCTTTCTTT.

The J gene is TRBJ1-1, the V gene TRBV5-1; D call uncertain. V was cut by 0 bases and J by 5 bases, with 8 bases left in between. Germline CDR1 is SGHRS and CDR2 is YFSETQ. This CDR3 region has 13 residues. CDR3 bases: TGCGCCAGCAGCTTGGCGGGAGCGACTGAAGCTTTCTTT. It codes for CASSLAGATEAFF. Filled out from reference TRBV5-1 and TRBJ1-1, the complete variable domain reads KAGVTQTPRYLIKTRGQQVTLSCSPISGHRSVSWYQQTPGQGLQFLFEYFSETQRNKGNFPGRFSGRQFSNSRSEMNVSTLELGDSALYLCASSLAGATEAFFGQGTRLTVV.

V and J are TRBV6-1 and TRBJ2-7; 10 positions match TRBD1. Germline V gives CDR1 MNHNS, CDR2 SASEGT. The length of the CDR3 is 15 residues. V was clipped by 1 base and J by 4 bases; unmatched bases: 4. This chain's CDR3 is CASSEGGQGKYEQYF. The DNA for the CDR3 is TGTGCCAGCAGTGAAGGGGGACAGGGGAAATACGAGCAGTACTTC.

This chain uses TRBV9 with TRBJ2-2, with D unresolved. The CDR3 totals 15 residues. V dropped 2 bases and J dropped 3 bases, with 11 bases sitting between them. Germline V lookup: CDR1 SGDLS, CDR2 YYNGEE. Here the CDR3 reads CASSVETAYTGELFF. Written as DNA, the CDR3 is TGTGCCAGCAGCGTCGAGACTGCATACACCGGGGAGCTGTTTTTT.

The rearrangement links TRBV14 to TRBJ1-3; D is ambiguous. The CDR3 totals 14 residues. The germline V and J ends were trimmed by 4 bases and 7 bases, with 14 bases remaining between them. Germline-derived CDR1 and CDR2 are SGHDN and FVKESK. CDR3 region: CASSRASRWNTIYF. CDR3 sequence (DNA): TGTGCCAGCAGCCGGGCTTCGCGTTGGAACACCATATATTTT.

The chain has TRBV18 and TRBJ2-3; D gene unclear. The length of the CDR3 is 11 residues. CDR1 is KGHSH and CDR2 is LQKENI in the germline V gene. CDR3 region: CSGGGTDTQYF. CDR3 coding DNA: TGTTCCGGCGGTGGCACAGATACGCAGTATTTT.